These T cell receptor beta chains were read from a single sample in a study of T cell changes during pregnancy in multiple sclerosis. Repertoires were generated with immunoSEQ multiplex PCR, while TCRdb's copy carries only in-frame clones and drops some. The sample carries tens of thousands of clones, roughly 92% recorded once. This specimen was peripheral blood, taken in the second trimester of pregnancy. These receptors came from a female donor with multiple sclerosis, enrolled in a pregnancy study. Each CDR3 is given without its conserved first and last residue. Where a row states a size, it is once, few, many or the class of an expanded clone; other rows omit it.

v_call: TRBV6-1; clone_size: once; cdr3_length: 14; cdr3_aa: ASSEEWWAGKEGYT
v_call: TRBV7-8; clone_size: .; cdr3_length: 14; cdr3_aa: ASSSGIRTKNTEAF
v_call: TRBV6-4; clone_size: .; cdr3_length: 11; cdr3_aa: ASSTGENTEAF
v_call: TRBV30; clone_size: .; cdr3_length: 12; cdr3_aa: AWSYPPGANVLT
v_call: TRBV28; clone_size: .; cdr3_length: 12; cdr3_aa: ASSGGQDRYEQY
v_call: TRBV5-4; clone_size: .; cdr3_length: 14; cdr3_aa: ASSLSDGGTNSPLH
v_call: TRBV27; clone_size: .; cdr3_length: 13; cdr3_aa: ASSLLGQRNYGYT
v_call: TRBV29-1; clone_size: .; cdr3_length: 10; cdr3_aa: SVSRDSFEQY
v_call: TRBV15; clone_size: .; cdr3_length: 14; cdr3_aa: ATSPRGSSGANVLT
v_call: TRBV10-3; clone_size: .; cdr3_length: 13; cdr3_aa: AISIGPRENYGYT
v_call: TRBV7-9; clone_size: .; cdr3_length: 11; cdr3_aa: ASSLVGSGDLH
v_call: TRBV27; clone_size: .; cdr3_length: 11; cdr3_aa: ASSLAANTEAF
v_call: TRBV7-9; clone_size: .; cdr3_length: 12; cdr3_aa: ASSLVSGINEQY
v_call: TRBV28; clone_size: .; cdr3_length: 12; cdr3_aa: ASSELTGSYGYT
v_call: TRBV27; clone_size: .; cdr3_length: 13; cdr3_aa: ASSSSGGRTQPQH
v_call: TRBV11-2; clone_size: .; cdr3_length: 13; cdr3_aa: ASSPRHGFGETQY
v_call: TRBV28; clone_size: .; cdr3_length: 15; cdr3_aa: ASRGAVGLGINSPLH
v_call: TRBV28; clone_size: .; cdr3_length: 12; cdr3_aa: ASFPGLAPGELF
v_call: TRBV9; clone_size: .; cdr3_length: 12; cdr3_aa: ASSERQNNYGYT
v_call: TRBV28; clone_size: once; cdr3_length: 10; cdr3_aa: ASSLSSGPQY
v_call: TRBV5-1; clone_size: .; cdr3_length: 16; cdr3_aa: ASSLGLAGGPVTGELF
v_call: TRBV7-9; clone_size: .; cdr3_length: 12; cdr3_aa: ASRGRDFPYEQY
v_call: TRBV4-3; clone_size: .; cdr3_length: 11; cdr3_aa: ASSQDAISPLH
v_call: TRBV7-9; clone_size: .; cdr3_length: 12; cdr3_aa: ASSLGYTGTEAF
v_call: TRBV10-3; clone_size: .; cdr3_length: 12; cdr3_aa: AISATGINYGYT
v_call: TRBV21-1; clone_size: .; cdr3_length: 17; cdr3_aa: ASSKGDRGIYFITDTQY
v_call: TRBV18; clone_size: .; cdr3_length: 13; cdr3_aa: ASSPPVGGEYGYT
v_call: TRBV5-4; clone_size: .; cdr3_length: 12; cdr3_aa: ASSRTGEGGELF
v_call: TRBV10-3; clone_size: few; cdr3_length: 11; cdr3_aa: AITDLQGGPQH
v_call: TRBV7-7; clone_size: .; cdr3_length: 11; cdr3_aa: ASSLGRSNEQF
v_call: TRBV6-5; clone_size: .; cdr3_length: 13; cdr3_aa: ASSWGTSGGYEQY
v_call: TRBV29-1; clone_size: .; cdr3_length: 10; cdr3_aa: SVSLAGNTIY
v_call: TRBV30; clone_size: .; cdr3_length: 13; cdr3_aa: AWTNQGYSGTEAF
v_call: TRBV4-2; clone_size: .; cdr3_length: 13; cdr3_aa: ASSQEGGSPVGYT
v_call: TRBV4-3; clone_size: .; cdr3_length: 11; cdr3_aa: ASSQGRSYEQY
v_call: TRBV11-2; clone_size: .; cdr3_length: 14; cdr3_aa: ASSPGLAGGYETQY
v_call: TRBV7-8; clone_size: .; cdr3_length: 12; cdr3_aa: ASSRGHQNYEQY
v_call: TRBV28; clone_size: once; cdr3_length: 13; cdr3_aa: ASSLGNRQLYEQY
v_call: TRBV5-6; clone_size: .; cdr3_length: 12; cdr3_aa: ASRPGGGGTEAF
v_call: TRBV7-9; clone_size: .; cdr3_length: 14; cdr3_aa: ASSSRDKSNTGELF
v_call: TRBV27; clone_size: .; cdr3_length: 14; cdr3_aa: ASSFRIQEVREKLF
v_call: TRBV9; clone_size: once; cdr3_length: 11; cdr3_aa: ASSGGGSYEQY
v_call: TRBV6-5; clone_size: .; cdr3_length: 13; cdr3_aa: ASSYSATGVYGYT
v_call: TRBV9; clone_size: .; cdr3_length: 13; cdr3_aa: ASSPRTSQNNEQF
v_call: TRBV7-2; clone_size: .; cdr3_length: 17; cdr3_aa: ASSLAWAGGLSSLDEQF
v_call: TRBV13; clone_size: few; cdr3_length: 12; cdr3_aa: ASSYDRAGYEQY
v_call: TRBV11-1; clone_size: .; cdr3_length: 12; cdr3_aa: ASSTRTIKETQY
v_call: TRBV5-4; clone_size: .; cdr3_length: 11; cdr3_aa: ASSVDTRNTIY
v_call: TRBV7-9; clone_size: .; cdr3_length: 10; cdr3_aa: ASSLRGYEQY
v_call: TRBV6-6; clone_size: .; cdr3_length: 12; cdr3_aa: ASSPRQGTYEQY
v_call: TRBV6-5; clone_size: .; cdr3_length: 13; cdr3_aa: ASSYRGQPSYEQY
v_call: TRBV6-5; clone_size: .; cdr3_length: 12; cdr3_aa: ASSAGPENSPLH
v_call: TRBV28; clone_size: .; cdr3_length: 11; cdr3_aa: ASSPTQGYEQY
v_call: TRBV14; clone_size: .; cdr3_length: 12; cdr3_aa: ASSRGSGGYEQY
v_call: TRBV28; clone_size: .; cdr3_length: 15; cdr3_aa: ASSFTLPAGYASPLH
v_call: TRBV7-2; clone_size: .; cdr3_length: 16; cdr3_aa: ASSLAGALAGLPYEQY
v_call: TRBV10-3; clone_size: .; cdr3_length: 11; cdr3_aa: AISQDRGAEQF
v_call: TRBV7-6; clone_size: .; cdr3_length: 12; cdr3_aa: ASSLGLAAYEQY
v_call: TRBV4-3; clone_size: .; cdr3_length: 12; cdr3_aa: ASSLVAFNSPLH